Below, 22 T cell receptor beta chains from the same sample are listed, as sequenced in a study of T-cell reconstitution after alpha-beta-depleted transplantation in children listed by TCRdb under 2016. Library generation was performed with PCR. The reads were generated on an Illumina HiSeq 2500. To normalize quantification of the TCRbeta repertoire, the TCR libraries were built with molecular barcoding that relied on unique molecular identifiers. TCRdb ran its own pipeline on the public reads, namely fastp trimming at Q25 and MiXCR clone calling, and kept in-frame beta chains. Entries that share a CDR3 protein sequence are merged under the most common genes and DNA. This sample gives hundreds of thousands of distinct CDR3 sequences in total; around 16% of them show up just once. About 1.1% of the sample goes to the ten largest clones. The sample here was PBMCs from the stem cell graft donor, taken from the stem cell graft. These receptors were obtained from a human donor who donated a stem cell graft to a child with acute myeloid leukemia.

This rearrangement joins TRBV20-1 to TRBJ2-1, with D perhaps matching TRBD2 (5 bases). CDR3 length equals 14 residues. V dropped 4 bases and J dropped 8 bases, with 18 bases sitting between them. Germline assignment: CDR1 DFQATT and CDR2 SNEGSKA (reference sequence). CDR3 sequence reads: CSATAFRGSDEQFF. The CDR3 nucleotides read TGCAGTGCTACCGCCTTCCGGGGTAGCGATGAGCAGTTCTTC.

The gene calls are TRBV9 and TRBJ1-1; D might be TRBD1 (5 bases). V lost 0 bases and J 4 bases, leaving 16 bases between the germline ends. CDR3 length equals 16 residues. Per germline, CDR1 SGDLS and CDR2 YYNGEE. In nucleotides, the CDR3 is TGTGCCAGCAGCGTAGAAGGCTGGGGGGGGTCCACTGAAGCTTTCTTT. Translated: CASSVEGWGGSTEAFF.

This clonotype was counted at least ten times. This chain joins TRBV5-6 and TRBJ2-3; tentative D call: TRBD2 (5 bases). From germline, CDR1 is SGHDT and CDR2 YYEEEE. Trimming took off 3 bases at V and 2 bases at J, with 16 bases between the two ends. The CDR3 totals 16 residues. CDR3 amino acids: CASSSYDYGYTDTQYF. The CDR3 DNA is TGTGCCAGCAGCTCCTACGACTATGGGTACACAGATACGCAGTATTTT.

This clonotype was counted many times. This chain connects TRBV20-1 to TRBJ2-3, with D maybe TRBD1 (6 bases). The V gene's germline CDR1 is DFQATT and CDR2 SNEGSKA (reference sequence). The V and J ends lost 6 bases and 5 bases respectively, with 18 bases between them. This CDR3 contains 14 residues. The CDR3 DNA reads TGCAGTGCGCCCTCAGGGGTCTACCGAGATACGCAGTATTTT. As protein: CSAPSGVYRDTQYF.

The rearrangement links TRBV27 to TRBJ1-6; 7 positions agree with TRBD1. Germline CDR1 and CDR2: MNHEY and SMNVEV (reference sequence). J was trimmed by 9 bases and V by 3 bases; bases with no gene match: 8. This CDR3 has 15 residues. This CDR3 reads CASSLQDRRVSPLHF. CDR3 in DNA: TGTGCCAGCAGTTTGCAGGACAGGAGGGTTTCACCCCTCCACTTT.

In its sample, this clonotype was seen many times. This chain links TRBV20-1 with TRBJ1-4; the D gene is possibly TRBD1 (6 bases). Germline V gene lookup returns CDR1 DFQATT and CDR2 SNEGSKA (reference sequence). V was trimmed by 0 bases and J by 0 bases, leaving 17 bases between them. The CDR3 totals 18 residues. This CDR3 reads CSARDPRTDSATNEKLFF. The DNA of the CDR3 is TGCAGTGCTAGAGATCCCAGGACGGACAGTGCAACTAATGAAAAACTGTTTTTT.

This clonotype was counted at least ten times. CDR3 protein: CSARELGTFYGYTF. For the CDR3, the DNA is TGCAGTGCTAGAGAACTAGGAACCTTTTATGGCTACACCTTC. This sequence joins TRBV20-1 and TRBJ1-2; no reliable D call. The CDR3 has 14 residues. Trimming took off 0 bases at V and 5 bases at J, with 13 bases between the two ends. Looked up from germline, CDR1 is DFQATT and CDR2 is SNEGSKA (reference sequence).

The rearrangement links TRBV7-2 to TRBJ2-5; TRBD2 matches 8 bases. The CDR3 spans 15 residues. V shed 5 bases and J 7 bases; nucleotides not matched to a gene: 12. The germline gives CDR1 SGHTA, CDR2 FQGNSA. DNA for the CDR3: TGTGCCAGCAGCCGGGCGGGGGGCCGAGAAGTGACCCAGTACTTC. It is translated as CASSRAGGREVTQYF.

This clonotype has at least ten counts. The CDR3, as DNA: TGCAGTGCTAGAAGGAGGGGGACTGAAGCTTTCTTT. This gives the protein CSARRRGTEAFF. The chain uses TRBV20-1 and TRBJ1-1, with TRBD1 as a possible D gene (6 bases). The CDR3 sequence is 12 residues long. Trimming cost V 2 bases and J 5 bases, with 9 bases left between them. Germline-derived CDR1 and CDR2 are DFQATT and SNEGSKA (reference sequence).

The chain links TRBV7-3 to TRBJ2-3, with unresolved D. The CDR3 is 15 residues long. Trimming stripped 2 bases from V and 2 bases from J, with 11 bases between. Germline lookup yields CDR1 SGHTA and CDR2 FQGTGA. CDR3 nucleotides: TGTGCCAGCAGCTTACTACCTGGGTACACAGATACGCAGTATTTT. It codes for CASSLLPGYTDTQYF.

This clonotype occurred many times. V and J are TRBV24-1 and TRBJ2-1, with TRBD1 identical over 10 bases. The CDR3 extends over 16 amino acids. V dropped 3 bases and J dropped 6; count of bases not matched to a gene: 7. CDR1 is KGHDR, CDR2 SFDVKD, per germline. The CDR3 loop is CATSDPDRGRTNEQFF. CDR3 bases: TGTGCCACCAGTGATCCCGACAGGGGGCGGACCAATGAGCAGTTCTTC.

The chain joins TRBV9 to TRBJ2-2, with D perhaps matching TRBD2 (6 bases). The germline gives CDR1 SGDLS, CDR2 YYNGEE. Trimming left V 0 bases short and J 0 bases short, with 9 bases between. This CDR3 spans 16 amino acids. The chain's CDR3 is CASSVGAGTNTGELFF. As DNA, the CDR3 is TGTGCCAGCAGCGTAGGGGCGGGGACGAACACCGGGGAGCTGTTTTTT.

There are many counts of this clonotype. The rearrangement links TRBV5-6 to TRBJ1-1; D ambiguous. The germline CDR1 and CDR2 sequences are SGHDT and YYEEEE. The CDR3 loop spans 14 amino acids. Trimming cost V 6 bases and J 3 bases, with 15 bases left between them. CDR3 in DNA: TGTGCCAGCAACTTAAGGGCAACTTACACTGAAGCTTTCTTT. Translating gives CASNLRATYTEAFF.

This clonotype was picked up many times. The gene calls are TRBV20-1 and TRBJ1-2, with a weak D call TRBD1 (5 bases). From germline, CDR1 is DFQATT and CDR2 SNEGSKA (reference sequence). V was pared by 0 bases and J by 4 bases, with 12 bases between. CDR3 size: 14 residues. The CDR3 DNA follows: TGCAGTGCTAGAGATCCAGGGTCCCCCTATGGCTACACCTTC. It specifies CSARDPGSPYGYTF.

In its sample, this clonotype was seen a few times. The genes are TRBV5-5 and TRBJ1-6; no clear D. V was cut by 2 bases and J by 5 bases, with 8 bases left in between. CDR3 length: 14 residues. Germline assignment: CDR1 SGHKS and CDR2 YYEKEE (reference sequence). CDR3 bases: TGTGCCAGCAGCTTCCCCGGAGATAATTCACCCCTCCACTTT. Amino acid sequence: CASSFPGDNSPLHF.

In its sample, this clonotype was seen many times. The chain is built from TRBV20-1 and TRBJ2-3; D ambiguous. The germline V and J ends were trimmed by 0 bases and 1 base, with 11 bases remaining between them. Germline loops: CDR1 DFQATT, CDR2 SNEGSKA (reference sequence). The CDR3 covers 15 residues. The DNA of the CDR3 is TGCAGTGCTAGAGATCAACTGACACGCACAGATACGCAGTATTTT. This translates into CSARDQLTRTDTQYF.

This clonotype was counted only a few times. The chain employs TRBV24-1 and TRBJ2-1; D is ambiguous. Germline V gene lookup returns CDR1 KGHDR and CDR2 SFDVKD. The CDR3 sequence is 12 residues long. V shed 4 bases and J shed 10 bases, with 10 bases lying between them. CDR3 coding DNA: TGTGCCACCAGTGACTCCAGATCAGAGCAGTTCTTC. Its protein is CATSDSRSEQFF.

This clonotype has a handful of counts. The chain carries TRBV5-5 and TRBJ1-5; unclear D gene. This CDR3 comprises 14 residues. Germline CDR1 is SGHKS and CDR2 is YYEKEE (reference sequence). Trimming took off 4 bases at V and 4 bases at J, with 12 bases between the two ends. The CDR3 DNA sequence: TGTGCCAGCAGCCCTAGACGGAATAATCAGCCCCAGCATTTT. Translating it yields CASSPRRNNQPQHF.

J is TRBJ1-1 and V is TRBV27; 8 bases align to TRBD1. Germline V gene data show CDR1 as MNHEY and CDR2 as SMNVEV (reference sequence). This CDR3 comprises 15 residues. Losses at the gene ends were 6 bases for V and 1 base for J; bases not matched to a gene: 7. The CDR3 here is CASRAGQGKNTEAFF. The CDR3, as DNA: TGTGCCAGCAGAGCCGGACAGGGAAAGAACACTGAAGCTTTCTTT.

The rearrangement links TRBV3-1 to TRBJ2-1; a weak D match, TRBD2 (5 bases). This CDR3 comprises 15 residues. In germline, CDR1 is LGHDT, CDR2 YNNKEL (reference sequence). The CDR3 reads CTCCSERSSYNEQFF. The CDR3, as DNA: TGTACCTGCTGTTCCGAGCGGAGCTCCTACAATGAGCAGTTCTTC.

This chain's CDR3 is CASSLADRNMSYEQYV. Written as DNA, the CDR3 is TGTGCCAGCAGCCTTGCCGACAGGAACATGTCCTACGAGCAGTACGTC. The gene calls are TRBV7-9 and TRBJ2-7, with TRBD1 as a possible D gene (6 bases). Germline CDR1 and CDR2: SEHNR and FQNEAQ (reference sequence). The V gene lost 5 bases and the J gene lost 1 base, with 18 bases spanning the gap. The CDR3 covers 16 residues.

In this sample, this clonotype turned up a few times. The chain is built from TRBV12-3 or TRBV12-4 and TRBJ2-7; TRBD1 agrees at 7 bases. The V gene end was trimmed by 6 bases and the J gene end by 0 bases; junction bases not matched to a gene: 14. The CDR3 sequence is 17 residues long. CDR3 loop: CASSSDRGQAISYEQYV. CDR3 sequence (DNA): TGTGCCAGCAGCTCAGACCGAGGACAGGCTATCTCCTACGAGCAGTACGTC.